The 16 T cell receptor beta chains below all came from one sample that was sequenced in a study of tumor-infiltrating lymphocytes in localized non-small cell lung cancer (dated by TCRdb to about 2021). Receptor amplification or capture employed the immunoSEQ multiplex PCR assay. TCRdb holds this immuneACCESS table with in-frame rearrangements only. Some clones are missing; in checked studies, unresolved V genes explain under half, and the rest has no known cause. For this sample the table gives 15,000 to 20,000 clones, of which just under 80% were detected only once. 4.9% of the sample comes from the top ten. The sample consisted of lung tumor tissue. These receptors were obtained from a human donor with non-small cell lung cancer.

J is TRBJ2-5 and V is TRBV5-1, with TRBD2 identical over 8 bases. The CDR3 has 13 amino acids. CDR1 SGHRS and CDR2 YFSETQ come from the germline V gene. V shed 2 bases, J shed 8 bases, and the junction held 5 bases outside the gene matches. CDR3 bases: TGCGCCAGCAGCTTCTTCAGCGGGGGAACCCAGTACTTC. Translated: CASSFFSGGTQYF.

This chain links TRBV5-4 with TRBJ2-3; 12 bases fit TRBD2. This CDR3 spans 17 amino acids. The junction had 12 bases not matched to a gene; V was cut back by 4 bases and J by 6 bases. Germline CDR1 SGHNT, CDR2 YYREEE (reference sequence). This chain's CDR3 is CASSLQGGLAGRDTQYF. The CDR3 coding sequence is TGTGCCAGCAGCCTGCAGGGAGGACTAGCGGGGAGGGATACGCAGTATTTT.

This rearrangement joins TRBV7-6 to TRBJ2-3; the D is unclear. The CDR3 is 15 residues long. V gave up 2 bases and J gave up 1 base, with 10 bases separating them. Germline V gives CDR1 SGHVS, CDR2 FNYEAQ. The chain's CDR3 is CASSLFAAGTDTQYF. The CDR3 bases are TGTGCCAGCAGCTTATTTGCCGCGGGCACAGATACGCAGTATTTT.

In DNA form, the CDR3 reads TGTGCCAGTAGTACTTCGACAGGGGTAGCTGGCTACACCTTC. This encodes CASSTSTGVAGYTF. The rearrangement links TRBV19 to TRBJ1-2, with TRBD1 matching over 8 bases. Trimming cost V 4 bases and J 7 bases; bases outside gene matches: 8. There are 14 residues in the CDR3. Germline lookup yields CDR1 LNHDA and CDR2 SQIVND (reference sequence).

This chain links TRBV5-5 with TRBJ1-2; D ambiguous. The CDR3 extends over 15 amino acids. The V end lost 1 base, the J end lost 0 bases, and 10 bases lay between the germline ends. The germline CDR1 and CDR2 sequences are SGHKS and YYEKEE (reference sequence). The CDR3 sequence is CASSLSAGTNYGYTF. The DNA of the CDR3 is TGTGCCAGCAGCTTGTCGGCAGGCACTAACTATGGCTACACCTTC.

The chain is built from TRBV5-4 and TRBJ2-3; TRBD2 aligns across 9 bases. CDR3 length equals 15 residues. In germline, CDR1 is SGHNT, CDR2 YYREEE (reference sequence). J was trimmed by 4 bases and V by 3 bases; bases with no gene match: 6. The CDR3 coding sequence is TGTGCCAGCAGCTCGGGCGCTAGCGGGGCAGATACGCAGTATTTT. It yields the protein CASSSGASGADTQYF.

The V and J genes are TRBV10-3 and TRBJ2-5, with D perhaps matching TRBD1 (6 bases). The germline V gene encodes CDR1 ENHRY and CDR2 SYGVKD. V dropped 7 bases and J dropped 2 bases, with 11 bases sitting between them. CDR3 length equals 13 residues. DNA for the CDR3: TGTGCCATCACCGACGGACAGCAAGAGACCCAGTACTTC. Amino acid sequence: CAITDGQQETQYF.

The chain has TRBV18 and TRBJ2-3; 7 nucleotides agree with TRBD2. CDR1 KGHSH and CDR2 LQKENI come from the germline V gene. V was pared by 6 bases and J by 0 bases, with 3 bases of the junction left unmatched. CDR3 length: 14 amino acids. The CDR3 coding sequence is TGTGCCAGCTCTTCTAGCGGAAGCACAGATACGCAGTATTTT. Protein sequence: CASSSSGSTDTQYF.

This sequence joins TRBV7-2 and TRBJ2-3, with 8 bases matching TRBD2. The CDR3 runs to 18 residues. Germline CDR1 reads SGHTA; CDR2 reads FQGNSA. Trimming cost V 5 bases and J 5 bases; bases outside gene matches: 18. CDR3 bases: TGTGCCAGCAGCCCAAATTCCCGCGGCGGCGGGAGGTTAGATACGCAGTATTTT. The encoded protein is CASSPNSRGGGRLDTQYF.

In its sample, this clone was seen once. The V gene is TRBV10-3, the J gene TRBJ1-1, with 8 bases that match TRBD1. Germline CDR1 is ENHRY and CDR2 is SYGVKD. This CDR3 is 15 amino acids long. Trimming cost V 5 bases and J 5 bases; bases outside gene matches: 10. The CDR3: CAISQTTGEGTEAFF. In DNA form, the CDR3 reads TGTGCCATCAGTCAGACGACAGGGGAAGGGACTGAAGCTTTCTTT.

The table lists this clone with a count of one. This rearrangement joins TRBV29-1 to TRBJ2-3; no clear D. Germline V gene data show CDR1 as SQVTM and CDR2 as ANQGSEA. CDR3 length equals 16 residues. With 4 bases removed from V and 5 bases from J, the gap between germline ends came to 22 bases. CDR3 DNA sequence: TGCAGCGTTGGATTAGTAGGGATCCGGGCAGGAGATACGCAGTATTTT. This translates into CSVGLVGIRAGDTQYF.

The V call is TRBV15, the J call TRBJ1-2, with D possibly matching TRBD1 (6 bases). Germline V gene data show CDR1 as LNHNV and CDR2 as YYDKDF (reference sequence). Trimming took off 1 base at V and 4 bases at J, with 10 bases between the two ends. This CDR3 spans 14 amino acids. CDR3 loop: CATSRAGTFYGYTF. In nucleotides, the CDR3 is TGTGCCACCAGCAGAGCCGGGACATTCTATGGCTACACCTTC. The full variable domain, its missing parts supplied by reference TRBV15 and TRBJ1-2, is DAMVIQNPRYQVTQFGKPVTLSCSQTLNHNVMYWYQQKSSQAPKLLFHYYDKDFNNEADTPDNFQSRRPNTSFCFLDIRSPGLGDTAMYLCATSRAGTFYGYTFGSGTRLTVV.

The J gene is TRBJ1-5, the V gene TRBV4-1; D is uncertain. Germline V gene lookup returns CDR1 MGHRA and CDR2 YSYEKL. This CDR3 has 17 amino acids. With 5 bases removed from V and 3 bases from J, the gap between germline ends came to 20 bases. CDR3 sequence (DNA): TGCGCCAGCAGCTCCCGGCTCCCCAGAGGGAACAATCAGCCCCAGCATTTT. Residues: CASSSRLPRGNNQPQHF.

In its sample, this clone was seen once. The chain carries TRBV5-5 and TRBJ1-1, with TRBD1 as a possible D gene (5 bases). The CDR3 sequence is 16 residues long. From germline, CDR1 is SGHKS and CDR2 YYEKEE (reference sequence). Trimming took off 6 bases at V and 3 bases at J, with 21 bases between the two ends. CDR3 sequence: CASTRGSQAWDTEAFF. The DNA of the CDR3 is TGTGCCAGCACCCGGGGGTCACAGGCTTGGGACACTGAAGCTTTCTTT.

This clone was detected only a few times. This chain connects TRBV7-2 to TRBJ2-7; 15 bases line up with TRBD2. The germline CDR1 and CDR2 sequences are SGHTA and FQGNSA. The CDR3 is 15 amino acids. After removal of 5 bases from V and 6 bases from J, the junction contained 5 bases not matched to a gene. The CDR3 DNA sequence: TGTGCCAGCAGCCCTGGGACTAGCGGGAGGCCCGAGCAGTACTTC. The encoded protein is CASSPGTSGRPEQYF.

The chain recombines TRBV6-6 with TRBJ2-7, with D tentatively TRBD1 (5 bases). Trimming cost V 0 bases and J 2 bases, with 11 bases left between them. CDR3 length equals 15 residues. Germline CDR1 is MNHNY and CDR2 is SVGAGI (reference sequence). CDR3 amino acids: CASSYSRGFPYEQYF. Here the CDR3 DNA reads TGTGCCAGCAGTTACTCAAGGGGTTTCCCCTACGAGCAGTACTTC.